A selection of T cell receptor beta chains follows, all from one sample in a study of blood T cell repertoires in COVID-19. Repertoires were generated with immunoSEQ multiplex PCR, while TCRdb's copy carries only in-frame clones and drops some. This table holds about 210,000 clones, roughly 87% found once. Sequencing was done on a sample of PBMCs or T cells enriched from blood (not recorded which). Receptors were obtained from a man between 18 and 29 years old with acute COVID-19. CDR3s include the opening cysteine and the closing phenylalanine or tryptophan. The D gene is left open where the match is weak. Where a row states a size, it is once, few, many or the class of an expanded clone; other rows omit it.

TRBD1	TRBV28	TRBJ2-7	NA	CASSSIPGTGRHYEQYF	TGTGCCAGCAGTTCCATACCCGGGACAGGGAGGCATTACGAGCAGTACTTC
NA	TRBV19	TRBJ2-3	NA	CASSPQQGVRADTQYF	TGTGCCAGTAGCCCTCAACAGGGTGTCAGGGCAGATACGCAGTATTTT
NA	TRBV9	TRBJ2-5	NA	CASSSRRGRTKETQYF	TGTGCCAGCAGCTCCCGTAGGGGCAGAACTAAAGAGACCCAGTACTTC
NA	TRBV14	TRBJ2-1	NA	CASSPRLGSNEQFF	TGTGCCAGCAGCCCCCGACTAGGGAGCAATGAGCAGTTCTTC
TRBD1	TRBV6-5	TRBJ2-5	NA	CASSYSGTGAGETQYF	TGTGCCAGCAGTTACTCGGGGACAGGGGCGGGAGAGACCCAGTACTTC
NA	TRBV28	TRBJ1-6	NA	CASSLPSGGYNSPLHF	TGTGCCAGCAGTTTACCCTCGGGTGGTTATAATTCACCCCTCCACTTT
TRBD1	TRBV28	TRBJ1-4	once	CASSPSDRKNEKLFF	TGTGCCAGCAGCCCCTCGGACAGGAAGAATGAAAAACTGTTTTTT
TRBD2	TRBV7-2	TRBJ2-7	NA	CASSRTRERTSSYEQYF	TGTGCCAGCAGCCGCACCAGGGAGAGGACTAGCTCCTACGAGCAGTACTTC
TRBD2	TRBV7-3	TRBJ2-2	many	CASSPSGGNTGELFF	TGTGCCAGCAGCCCCTCGGGGGGGAACACCGGGGAGCTGTTTTTT
NA	TRBV29-1	TRBJ1-2	NA	CSVGLGEDYGYTF	TGCAGCGTTGGTCTTGGGGAGGACTATGGCTACACCTTC
NA	TRBV6-5	TRBJ2-7	NA	CASSYGPGYEQYF	TGTGCCAGCAGTTACGGTCCCGGGTACGAGCAGTACTTC
TRBD2	TRBV28	TRBJ2-7	NA	CASRPGTSAYYEQYF	TGTGCCAGCAGGCCGGGGACTAGCGCCTACTACGAGCAGTACTTC
NA	TRBV7-6	TRBJ1-1	NA	CASSLGRGAEAFF	TGTGCCAGCAGCTTAGGGAGGGGCGCTGAAGCTTTCTTT
TRBD2	TRBV11-2	TRBJ2-7	few	CASSLYFGGEYEQYF	TGTGCCAGCAGCTTATATTTCGGGGGGGAATACGAGCAGTACTTC
TRBD1	TRBV5-1	TRBJ1-4	NA	CASSFQGQGREKLFF	TGCGCCAGCAGCTTCCAGGGACAGGGAAGGGAAAAACTGTTTTTT
NA	TRBV21-1	TRBJ2-1	NA	CASSKLEREGRNEQFF	TGTGCCAGCAGCAAATTGGAACGGGAGGGCCGTAATGAGCAGTTCTTC
TRBD1	TRBV3-1/TRBV3-2	TRBJ1-6	once	CASSQDPPTGVNSPLHF	TGTGCCAGCAGCCAAGATCCCCCGACAGGGGTCAATTCACCCCTCCACTTT
NA	TRBV27	TRBJ1-5	few	CASSSGGGHSNQPQHF	TGTGCCAGCAGTTCTGGGGGGGGCCATAGCAATCAGCCCCAGCATTTT
NA	TRBV4-1	TRBJ2-7	NA	CASSHPAGNSYEQYF	TGCGCCAGCAGCCACCCGGCAGGGAATTCCTACGAGCAGTACTTC
NA	TRBV6-5	TRBJ1-1	once	CASSFSSTVGGFEAFF	TGTGCCAGCAGTTTTTCTTCGACAGTTGGGGGCTTTGAAGCTTTCTTT
NA	TRBV3-1/TRBV3-2	TRBJ2-1	once	CASSQDEGAGKQFF	TGTGCCAGCAGCCAAGATGAGGGGGCGGGAAAGCAGTTCTTC
NA	TRBV2	TRBJ2-2	NA	CASKGEGELFF	TGTGCCAGCAAGGGGGAAGGGGAGCTGTTTTTT
NA	TRBV9	TRBJ1-1	NA	CASSALGSADTEAFF	TGTGCCAGCAGCGCCCTAGGTTCTGCGGACACTGAAGCTTTCTTT
NA	TRBV7-9	TRBJ1-2	NA	CASTPAEGNYGYTF	TGTGCCAGCACCCCAGCTGAGGGAAACTATGGCTACACCTTC
NA	TRBV6-2/TRBV6-3	TRBJ1-4	once	CASSYGAGEKLFF	TGTGCCAGCAGTTACGGGGCGGGAGAAAAACTGTTTTTT
NA	TRBV7-9	TRBJ1-2	NA	CASSLEAGIGYTF	TGTGCCAGCAGCTTAGAGGCAGGCATTGGCTACACCTTC
TRBD1	TRBV29-1	TRBJ2-7	few	CSVDRQGLDGEQYF	TGCAGCGTTGATCGACAGGGGCTGGACGGCGAGCAGTACTTC
TRBD2	TRBV4-1	TRBJ2-1	NA	CASSQVRAGGVNEQFF	TGCGCCAGCAGCCAAGTCAGAGCGGGAGGGGTTAATGAGCAGTTCTTC
NA	TRBV12-3/TRBV12-4	TRBJ2-7	NA	CASRTDPAYEQYF	TGTGCCAGCAGGACAGACCCTGCCTACGAGCAGTACTTC
TRBD2	TRBV10-3	TRBJ2-7	NA	CASGRGASGKYEQYF	TGTGCCAGCGGGCGTGGGGCTAGCGGGAAATACGAGCAGTACTTC
TRBD1	TRBV2	TRBJ2-7	NA	CASSSTGVEQYF	TGTGCCAGCAGCTCCACAGGGGTAGAGCAGTACTTC
NA	TRBV3-1/TRBV3-2	TRBJ1-1	once	CASSQEAGNTEAFF	TGTGCCAGCAGCCAAGAGGCAGGGAACACTGAAGCTTTCTTT
NA	TRBV5-6	TRBJ2-7	NA	CASSVGQLDEQYF	TGTGCCAGCAGCGTGGGACAACTCGACGAGCAGTACTTC
NA	TRBV7-9	TRBJ1-1	once	CASSLYARETEAFF	TGTGCCAGCAGCTTGTATGCAAGGGAGACTGAAGCTTTCTTT
NA	TRBV28	TRBJ1-1	NA	CASNPGSRVDEAFF	TGTGCCAGCAACCCCGGGTCCAGGGTAGATGAAGCTTTCTTT
NA	TRBV15	TRBJ2-7	NA	CATSRWAGASYEQYF	TGTGCCACCAGTCGGTGGGCAGGGGCCTCCTACGAGCAGTACTTC
NA	TRBV11-2	TRBJ1-6	NA	CASSLNSNSPLHF	TGTGCCAGCAGCTTAAACTCTAATTCACCCCTCCACTTT
TRBD1	TRBV9	TRBJ2-3	few	CASSLGQGATDTQYF	TGTGCCAGCAGCCTCGGACAGGGGGCCACAGATACGCAGTATTTT
TRBD2	TRBV5-1	TRBJ2-1	NA	CASSLRLAGGDEQFF	TGCGCCAGCAGCTTGCGACTAGCGGGTGGTGATGAGCAGTTCTTC
TRBD1	TRBV5-4	TRBJ1-2	NA	CASSFRTGRNYGYTF	TGTGCCAGCAGCTTTCGGACAGGAAGGAACTATGGCTACACCTTC
NA	TRBV19	TRBJ1-3	NA	CASRTRDNGNTIYF	TGTGCCAGTCGTACTAGGGACAATGGAAACACCATATATTTT
NA	TRBV24-1	TRBJ1-5	NA	CATSDATQGGNQPQHF	TGTGCCACCAGTGATGCCACGCAGGGTGGGAATCAGCCCCAGCATTTT
TRBD1	TRBV5-1	TRBJ2-7	NA	CASSSGQGRAYEQYF	TGCGCCAGCAGTTCTGGACAGGGGAGGGCCTACGAGCAGTACTTC
NA	TRBV6-1	TRBJ2-7	NA	CASSEARASEGHEQYF	TGTGCCAGCAGTGAAGCAAGGGCTAGCGAAGGCCACGAGCAGTACTTC
TRBD2	TRBV7-2	TRBJ2-1	NA	CASSPNSGRLEQFF	TGTGCCAGCAGCCCGAACAGCGGGAGGCTTGAGCAGTTCTTC
TRBD1	TRBV6-2/TRBV6-3	TRBJ2-7	NA	CASSYSGTGLGYEQYF	TGTGCCAGCAGTTATTCCGGGACAGGGCTAGGCTACGAGCAGTACTTC
NA	TRBV7-2	TRBJ2-7	NA	CASSRGGWGEQYF	TGTGCCAGCAGCCGGGGAGGTTGGGGGGAGCAGTACTTC
TRBD2	TRBV28	TRBJ2-7	NA	CASSPSSGNPYEQYF	TGTGCCAGCAGTCCCTCTAGCGGGAACCCCTACGAGCAGTACTTC
TRBD1	TRBV6-6	TRBJ2-5	few	CASSDRDPRGETQYF	TGTGCCAGCAGCGACCGGGACCCCAGGGGGGAGACCCAGTACTTC
NA	TRBV19	TRBJ1-2	NA	CASSARTRGKDTF	TGTGCCAGTAGTGCCCGGACAAGGGGGAAGGACACCTTC
NA	TRBV15	TRBJ1-4	NA	CATSRPRRWNQKLFF	TGTGCCACCAGCAGGCCCCGGAGGTGGAACCAGAAACTGTTTTTT
NA	TRBV6-5	TRBJ2-5	NA	CASSTYREETQYF	TGTGCCAGCAGTACCTACAGGGAGGAGACCCAGTACTTC
TRBD2	TRBV27	TRBJ2-5	NA	CASSFSSGLFQETQYF	TGTGCCAGCAGTTTCTCATCGGGACTATTCCAAGAGACCCAGTACTTC
NA	TRBV7-9	TRBJ1-3	many	CASSFPGTESSGNTIYF	TGTGCCAGCAGCTTTCCCGGGACTGAAAGCTCTGGAAACACCATATATTTT